The next 30 T cell receptor beta chains were all read from a single sample in a study of beta chain features in type 1 diabetes. The study's findings and limits: Among patients with Type 1 diabetes, TCRB CDR3s were moderately but significantly shorter in every one of the four CD4+ subsets.

The authors reverse transcribed all of the isolated RNA, so sequencing captured expressed TCRB transcripts. Here immunoSEQ multiplex PCR was the method, and the copy in TCRdb shows in-frame clones only, minus some. The repertoire consists of about 660,000 clones, with more than 12% occurring once and the leading ten covering approximately 0.043%. No cognate antigen is known for these TCRs. Specimen: naive CD4+ T cells from blood. These receptors were collected from a man between 18 and 29 years old with type 1 diabetes.

This clone appeared a few times. The CDR3 DNA is TGTGCCAGCAGCCAAGAAACTAAGACAGTCTACAATGAGCAGTTCTTC. It codes for CASSQETKTVYNEQFF. V and J are TRBV14 and TRBJ2-1; D is perhaps TRBD1 (5 bases). V dropped 0 bases and J dropped 3 bases, with 12 bases sitting between them. The V gene's germline CDR1 is SGHDN and CDR2 FVKESK. This CDR3 spans 16 amino acids. The full variable domain, in which reference TRBV14 and TRBJ2-1 provide the parts outside the CDR3, is EAGVTQFPSHSVIEKGQTVTLRCDPISGHDNLYWYRRVMGKEIKFLLHFVKESKQDESGMPNNRFLAERTGGTYSTLKVQPAELEDSGVYFCASSQETKTVYNEQFFGPGTRLTVL.

This clone came up a few times. The chain combines TRBV18 with TRBJ2-6, with no clear D. The CDR3 length is 17 residues. V dropped 0 bases and J dropped 0 bases, with 9 bases sitting between them. Germline CDR1 KGHSH, CDR2 LQKENI. The CDR3 region is CASSPPTRSSGANVLTF. The CDR3 bases are TGTGCCAGCTCACCACCTACAAGGAGCTCTGGGGCCAACGTCCTGACTTTC.

This chain links TRBV9 with TRBJ2-3; TRBD2 is a possible D gene (6 bases). V gave up 0 bases and J gave up 1 base, with 9 bases separating them. Germline V gene lookup returns CDR1 SGDLS and CDR2 YYNGEE. This CDR3 comprises 15 residues. The CDR3 bases are TGTGCCAGCAGCGTAGAAAGCGGGCGCACAGATACGCAGTATTTT. As protein: CASSVESGRTDTQYF.

The rearrangement links TRBV4-3 to TRBJ1-2, with 7 bases that match TRBD1. Looked up from germline, CDR1 is LGHNA and CDR2 is YSLEER. The CDR3 is made up of 16 amino acids. After removal of 3 bases from V and 4 bases from J, the junction contained 11 bases not matched to a gene. CDR3 sequence (DNA): TGCGCCAGCAGCCACGCAACAGGGGAAGGGCCCTATGGCTACACCTTC. This encodes CASSHATGEGPYGYTF.

J is TRBJ2-3 and V is TRBV15; D gene uncertain. The CDR3 covers 13 residues. Germline CDR1 LNHNV, CDR2 YYDKDF (reference sequence). V was pared by 0 bases and J by 8 bases, with 9 bases between. The CDR3 loop is CATSRENWVTQYF. CDR3 DNA sequence: TGTGCCACCAGCAGAGAGAACTGGGTTACGCAGTATTTT.

The gene calls are TRBV29-1 and TRBJ1-1; D is undetermined. CDR1 is SQVTM and CDR2 is ANQGSEA in the germline V gene. Trimming stripped 5 bases from V and 7 bases from J, with 11 bases between. This CDR3 is 11 amino acids long. Here the CDR3 reads CSVTKGVEAFF. DNA for the CDR3: TGCAGCGTTACTAAGGGCGTTGAAGCTTTCTTT.

The rearrangement joins TRBV28 to TRBJ1-2; 7 bases align to TRBD1. V lost 4 bases to trimming and J lost 4 bases; unmatched junction nucleotides: 9. CDR3 length equals 15 residues. Germline-derived CDR1 and CDR2 are MDHEN and SYDVKM. The CDR3 region has the DNA TGTGCCAGCAGTTCTTCAACGGGACAGTTCTATGGCTACACCTTC. Amino acid sequence: CASSSSTGQFYGYTF.

This chain joins TRBV4-2 and TRBJ1-5; the D gene is possibly TRBD1 (6 bases). The CDR3 has 14 amino acids. Germline CDR1 is LGHNA and CDR2 is YNFKEQ. V lost 4 bases and J 3 bases, leaving 10 bases between the germline ends. The CDR3 protein is CASSLTGTNQPQHF. CDR3 in DNA: TGTGCCAGCAGCCTAACAGGGACCAATCAGCCCCAGCATTTT.

V usage is TRBV12-5 and J usage is TRBJ2-1; D may be TRBD2 (7 bases). V was trimmed by 4 bases and J by 8 bases, leaving 15 bases between them. Germline assignment: CDR1 LGHNT and CDR2 FRNRAP. This CDR3 is 14 amino acids long. The CDR3: CASGSPDGGHEQFF. DNA for the CDR3: TGTGCTAGTGGTTCCCCTGACGGGGGGCATGAGCAGTTCTTC.

This rearrangement joins TRBV29-1 to TRBJ2-7; TRBD1 might be the D (6 bases). In germline, CDR1 is SQVTM, CDR2 ANQGSEA. V was pared by 4 bases and J by 5 bases, with 21 bases between. The CDR3 has 15 amino acids. The CDR3 loop reads CSVVNPVQGRNEQYF. In DNA, the CDR3 is TGCAGCGTTGTCAACCCAGTACAGGGTAGGAACGAGCAGTACTTC.

This clone was recorded a few times. This chain links TRBV2 with TRBJ2-7, with 8 bases fitting TRBD1. The CDR3 contains 14 residues. The J segment lost 9 bases and the V segment lost 4 bases, leaving 11 bases of the junction unmatched. Germline CDR1 reads SNHLY; CDR2 reads FYNNEI. The CDR3 sequence is CASSVVAGGEWQYF. The CDR3, as DNA: TGTGCCAGCAGTGTGGTGGCAGGGGGCGAATGGCAGTACTTC. The complete variable domain, with remaining parts taken from reference TRBV2 and TRBJ2-7, reads EPEVTQTPSHQVTQMGQEVILRCVPISNHLYFYWYRQILGQKVEFLVSFYNNEISEKSEIFDDQFSVERPDGSNFTLKIRSTKLEDSAMYFCASSVVAGGEWQYFGPGTRLTVT.

This clone has just a few counts. The chain combines TRBV7-2 with TRBJ1-1; D is unclear. Trimming left V 5 bases short and J 7 bases short, with 11 bases between. Germline V gene sequence: CDR1 SGHTA, CDR2 FQGNSA. The CDR3 is 12 amino acids. CDR3 sequence reads: CASSTVGSEAFF. CDR3 nucleotides: TGTGCCAGCAGCACAGTGGGCAGTGAAGCTTTCTTT.

CDR3 bases: TGTGCCAGCAGCGGGAGTAGCGGGGGGGCCCGTCAGTTCTTC. Translated: CASSGSSGGARQFF. This chain joins TRBV9 and TRBJ2-1; 11 bases align to TRBD2. This CDR3 is 14 amino acids long. Germline V CDR1 and CDR2: SGDLS, YYNGEE. Unmatched junction bases numbered 9, after V lost 3 bases and J lost 13 bases.

This clone was observed a handful of times. The chain is built from TRBV19 and TRBJ1-5; a possible D gene is TRBD1 (5 bases). The CDR3 has 14 amino acids. Germline lookup yields CDR1 LNHDA and CDR2 SQIVND (reference sequence). V lost 5 bases and J 1 base, leaving 9 bases between the germline ends. CDR3 loop: CASSPRQSNQPQHF. The CDR3 bases are TGTGCCAGTAGTCCTAGACAGAGCAATCAGCCCCAGCATTTT.

The genes are TRBV5-1 and TRBJ1-5, with D possibly matching TRBD1 (6 bases). Looked up from germline, CDR1 is SGHRS and CDR2 is YFSETQ. Deletions cut 1 base from V and 6 bases from J, with 14 bases between. CDR3 size: 15 residues. For the CDR3, the DNA is TGCGCCAGCAGCTTGTGGTCCGGGGGCGGTCAGCCCCAGCATTTT. This codes for CASSLWSGGGQPQHF.

The sample holds a few counts of this clone. The rearrangement uses TRBV7-2 and TRBJ2-5; D may be TRBD2 (5 bases). Germline CDR1 and CDR2: SGHTA and FQGNSA. Trimming cost V 5 bases and J 3 bases, with 10 bases left between them. The CDR3 is 13 residues long. CDR3 region: CASSRTFKETQYF. CDR3 nucleotides: TGTGCCAGCAGCCGGACTTTCAAAGAGACCCAGTACTTC.

The chain combines TRBV29-1 with TRBJ1-4; no clear D. Per germline, CDR1 SQVTM and CDR2 ANQGSEA. The CDR3 totals 13 residues. With 4 bases removed from V and 11 bases from J, the gap between germline ends came to 17 bases. The CDR3: CSVGTATAGKLFF. CDR3 nucleotides: TGCAGCGTTGGTACGGCTACAGCTGGTAAACTGTTTTTT. Supplemented by reference TRBV29-1 and TRBJ1-4, the full variable domain reads SAVISQKPSRDICQRGTSLTIQCQVDSQVTMMFWYRQQPGQSLTLIATANQGSEATYESGFVIDKFPISRPNLTFSTLTVSNMSPEDSSIYLCSVGTATAGKLFFGSGTQLSVL.

This clone has only a few counts. The gene calls are TRBV28 and TRBJ1-5; D call uncertain. V was pared by 3 bases and J by 9 bases, with 15 bases between. Germline lookup yields CDR1 MDHEN and CDR2 SYDVKM. This CDR3 has 14 residues. This CDR3 reads CASSFGTQWVPQHF. In DNA form, the CDR3 reads TGTGCCAGCAGTTTTGGCACTCAATGGGTGCCCCAGCATTTT.

For the CDR3, the DNA is TGTGCCACCTCCCCGCCGGACAGGGGCCACTATGGCTACACCTTC. Translation: CATSPPDRGHYGYTF. The rearrangement links TRBV28 to TRBJ1-2, with 9 bases lining up with TRBD1. Germline V gene sequence: CDR1 MDHEN, CDR2 SYDVKM. J lost 3 bases, V lost 10 bases, and 12 bases had no gene match. This CDR3 is built from 15 residues.

DNA of the CDR3: TGCAGCGGACGGGGGACAGCGCAGAATGAAAAACTGTTTTTT. As protein: CSGRGTAQNEKLFF. The V gene is TRBV29-1, the J gene TRBJ1-4; 7 bases align to TRBD1. The germline CDR1 and CDR2 sequences are SQVTM and ANQGSEA. The CDR3 loop spans 14 amino acids. The junction had 10 bases not matched to a gene; V was cut back by 7 bases and J by 5 bases.

Concerning this clone: Other nucleotide sequences in the sample specify the same CDR3. The genes are TRBV7-9 and TRBJ2-5; D is ambiguous. Germline V gives CDR1 SEHNR, CDR2 FQNEAQ (reference sequence). The germline V and J ends were trimmed by 0 bases and 5 bases, with 4 bases remaining between them. CDR3 length: 12 residues. CDR3 coding DNA: TGTGCCAGCAGCTTAGCCGGGGAGACCCAGTACTTC. Protein product: CASSLAGETQYF.

This CDR3 reads CASSLDRRNTIYF. The CDR3 bases are TGTGCCAGCAGTTTAGACAGGAGAAACACCATATATTTT. The chain links TRBV6-5 to TRBJ1-3; weak D call: TRBD1 (6 bases). Looked up from germline, CDR1 is MNHEY and CDR2 is SVGAGI. Trimming removed 4 bases at V and 5 bases at J, with 9 bases between. CDR3 length equals 13 residues.

The V gene is TRBV29-1, the J gene TRBJ1-3; no clear D. The CDR3 runs to 13 residues. Germline V CDR1 and CDR2: SQVTM, ANQGSEA. The CDR3 is CGVGLSSGNTIYF. The CDR3 nucleotides read TGCGGAGTGGGATTAAGCTCTGGAAACACCATATATTTT.

This rearrangement joins TRBV9 to TRBJ2-5, with a weak D call TRBD2 (6 bases). CDR1 is SGDLS and CDR2 is YYNGEE in the germline V gene. The germline V and J ends were trimmed by 0 bases and 6 bases, with 15 bases remaining between them. This CDR3 has 15 amino acids. The CDR3 DNA sequence: TGTGCCAGCAGCGTAGCCGGGACCGGGGGAAAGACCCAGTACTTC. Translation gives CASSVAGTGGKTQYF.

This chain links TRBV7-9 with TRBJ1-6; tentatively, D is TRBD1 (5 bases). Germline V gives CDR1 SEHNR, CDR2 FQNEAQ (reference sequence). The CDR3 runs to 13 residues. Trimming cost V 8 bases and J 8 bases, with 13 bases left between them. The CDR3 coding sequence is TGTGCCAGCGGGGGGTCAAGTGATTCACCCCTCCACTTT. Protein sequence: CASGGSSDSPLHF. Full variable domain (rest looked up from reference TRBV7-9 and TRBJ1-6): DTGVSQNPRHKITKRGQNVTFRCDPISEHNRLYWYRQTLGQGPEFLTYFQNEAQLEKSRLLSDRFSAERPKGSFSTLEIQRTEQGDSAMYLCASGGSSDSPLHFGNGTRLTVT.

This clone was observed a handful of times. V and J are TRBV27 and TRBJ2-1; TRBD2 agrees at 10 bases. The length of the CDR3 is 15 residues. Trimming cost V 5 bases and J 7 bases; bases outside gene matches: 8. Germline CDR1 and CDR2: MNHEY and SMNVEV (reference sequence). The CDR3, as DNA: TGTGCCAGCAGTACACTAGCGGGAAATATAAATGAGCAGTTCTTC. This encodes CASSTLAGNINEQFF.

The genes are TRBV14 and TRBJ2-3; D uncertain. In germline, CDR1 is SGHDN, CDR2 FVKESK. Trimming removed 1 base at V and 2 bases at J, with 13 bases between. The CDR3 extends over 16 amino acids. The CDR3 reads CASSQGAQRHTDTQYF. The CDR3 coding sequence is TGTGCCAGCAGCCAAGGGGCCCAAAGGCACACAGATACGCAGTATTTT.

This clone occurred a few times. This sequence joins TRBV29-1 and TRBJ1-2, with D possibly TRBD1 on 6 matching bases. The CDR3 has 10 residues. Per the germline V gene, CDR1 is SQVTM and CDR2 is ANQGSEA. The germline V and J ends were trimmed by 7 bases and 6 bases, with 9 bases remaining between them. The CDR3 is CSAYRDGYTF. In DNA form, the CDR3 reads TGCAGCGCTTACAGGGATGGCTACACCTTC.

J is TRBJ2-5 and V is TRBV20-1; D not resolved. The CDR3 has 11 amino acids. V lost 0 bases and J 11 bases, leaving 10 bases between the germline ends. The germline gives CDR1 DFQATT, CDR2 SNEGSKA (reference sequence). The CDR3 DNA reads TGCAGTGCTAGAGATATTGCAGAGCAGTACTTC. This encodes CSARDIAEQYF.

V and J are TRBV7-2 and TRBJ2-5; 9 nucleotides align to TRBD1. The CDR3 length is 15 residues. After removal of 1 base from V and 2 bases from J, the junction contained 2 bases not matched to a gene. Germline lookup yields CDR1 SGHTA and CDR2 FQGNSA. CDR3 protein: CASSLGGTGQETQYF. In DNA form, the CDR3 reads TGTGCCAGCAGCTTAGGTGGGACAGGGCAAGAGACCCAGTACTTC. Combining the CDR3 with reference TRBV7-2 and TRBJ2-5 gives the whole variable domain GAGVSQSPSNKVTEKGKDVELRCDPISGHTALYWYRQSLGQGLEFLIYFQGNSAPDKSGLPSDRFSAERTGGSVSTLTIQRTQQEDSAVYLCASSLGGTGQETQYFGPGTRLLVL.